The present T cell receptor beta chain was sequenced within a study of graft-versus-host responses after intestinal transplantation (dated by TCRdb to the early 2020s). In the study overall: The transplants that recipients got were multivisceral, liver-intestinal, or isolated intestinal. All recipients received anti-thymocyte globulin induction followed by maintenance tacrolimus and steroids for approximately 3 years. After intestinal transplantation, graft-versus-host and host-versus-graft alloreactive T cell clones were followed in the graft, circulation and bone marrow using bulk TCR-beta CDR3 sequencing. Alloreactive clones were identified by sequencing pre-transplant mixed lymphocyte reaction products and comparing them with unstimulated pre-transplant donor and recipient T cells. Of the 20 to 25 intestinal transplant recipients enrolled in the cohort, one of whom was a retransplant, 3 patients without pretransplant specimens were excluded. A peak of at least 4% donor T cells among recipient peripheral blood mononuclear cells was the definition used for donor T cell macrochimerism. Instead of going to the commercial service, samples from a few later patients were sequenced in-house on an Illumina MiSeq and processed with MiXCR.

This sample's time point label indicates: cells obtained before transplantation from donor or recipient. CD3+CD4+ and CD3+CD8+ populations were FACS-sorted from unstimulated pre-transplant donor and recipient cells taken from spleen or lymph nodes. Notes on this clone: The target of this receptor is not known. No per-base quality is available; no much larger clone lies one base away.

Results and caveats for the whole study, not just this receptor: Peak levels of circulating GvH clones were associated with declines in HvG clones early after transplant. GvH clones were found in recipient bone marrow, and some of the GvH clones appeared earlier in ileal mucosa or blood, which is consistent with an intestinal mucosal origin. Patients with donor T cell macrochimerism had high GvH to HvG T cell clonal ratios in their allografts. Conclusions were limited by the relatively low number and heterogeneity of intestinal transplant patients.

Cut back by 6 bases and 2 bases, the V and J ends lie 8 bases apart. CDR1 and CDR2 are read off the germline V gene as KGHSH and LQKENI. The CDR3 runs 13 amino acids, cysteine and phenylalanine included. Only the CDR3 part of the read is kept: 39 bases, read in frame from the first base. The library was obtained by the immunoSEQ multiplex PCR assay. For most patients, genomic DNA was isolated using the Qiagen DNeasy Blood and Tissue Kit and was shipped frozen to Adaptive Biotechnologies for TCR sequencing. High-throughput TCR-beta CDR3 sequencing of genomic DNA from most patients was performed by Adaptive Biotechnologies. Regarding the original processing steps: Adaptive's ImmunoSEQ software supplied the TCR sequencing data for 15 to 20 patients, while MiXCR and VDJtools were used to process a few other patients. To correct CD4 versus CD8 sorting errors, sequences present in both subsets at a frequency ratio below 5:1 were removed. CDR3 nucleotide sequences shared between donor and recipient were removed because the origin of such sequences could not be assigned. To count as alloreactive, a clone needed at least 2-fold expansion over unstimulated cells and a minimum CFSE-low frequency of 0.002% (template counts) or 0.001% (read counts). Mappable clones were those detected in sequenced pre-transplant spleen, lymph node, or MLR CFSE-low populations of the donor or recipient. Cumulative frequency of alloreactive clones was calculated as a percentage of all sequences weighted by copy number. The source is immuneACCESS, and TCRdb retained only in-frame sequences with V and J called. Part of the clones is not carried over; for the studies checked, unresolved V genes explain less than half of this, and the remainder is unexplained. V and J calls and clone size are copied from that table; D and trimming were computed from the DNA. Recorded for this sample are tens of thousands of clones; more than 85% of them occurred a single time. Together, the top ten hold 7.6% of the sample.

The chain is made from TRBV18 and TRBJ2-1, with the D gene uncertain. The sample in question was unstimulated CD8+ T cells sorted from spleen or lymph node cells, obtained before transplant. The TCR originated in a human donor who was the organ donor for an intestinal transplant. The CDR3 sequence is CASSSQPYNEQFF. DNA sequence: TGTGCCAGCTCCTCCCAGCCCTACAATGAGCAGTTCTTC.